The present T cell receptor (beta chain) was sequenced within a study of T cell responses to AZD1222 COVID-19 vaccine. Findings of the study overall: Sampling that yielded the repertoires occurred only after the peak T cell response.

This clone was picked up one time. Its specificity is not known. From germline, CDR1 is SEHNR and CDR2 FQNEAQ (reference sequence). The CDR3 extends over 12 amino acids. V lost 8 bases, J lost 4 bases, and 9 bases lay in between. Sequencing used immunoSEQ multiplex PCR; TCRdb keeps in-frame clones, though not all of them. The sample shows about 180,000 clones, approximately 90% of them seen only once. The specimen comprised peripheral blood, sampled 28 days after the second AZD1222 dose. The chain employs TRBV7-9 and TRBJ2-1; no clear D gene. The sequence was obtained from an adult who received the AZD1222 COVID-19 vaccine. Written as DNA, the CDR3 is TGTGCCAGCCTTAATTTTTACAATGAGCAGTTCTTC. Protein: CASLNFYNEQFF.